This T cell receptor (beta chain) was captured by sequencing in a study of T cells expressing NK-cell markers. Reanalyzing the 5' RACE reads, TCRdb keeps one entry per CDR3 protein, without DNA. The sample's table shows roughly 300,000 distinct CDR3 sequences. To note about this clonotype: Its antigen is not known.

CDR3 length: 15 residues. Study-level points and caveats: HCMV specificity of expanded NKG2C+ T cell clones remained unclear.

The receptor was isolated from a woman between 18 and 70 years old in good health. The sequencing sample was made of blood T cells: a sorted CD56 or NKG2C T cell subset, CD4+ or CD8+ T cells, or bulk PBMC T cells (not recorded which). The V gene is TRBV12-3 or TRBV12-4, the J gene TRBJ2-1; the D gene TCRdb calls, TRBD2, cannot be checked with no DNA. The CDR3: CASSLGLAGGNEQFF.